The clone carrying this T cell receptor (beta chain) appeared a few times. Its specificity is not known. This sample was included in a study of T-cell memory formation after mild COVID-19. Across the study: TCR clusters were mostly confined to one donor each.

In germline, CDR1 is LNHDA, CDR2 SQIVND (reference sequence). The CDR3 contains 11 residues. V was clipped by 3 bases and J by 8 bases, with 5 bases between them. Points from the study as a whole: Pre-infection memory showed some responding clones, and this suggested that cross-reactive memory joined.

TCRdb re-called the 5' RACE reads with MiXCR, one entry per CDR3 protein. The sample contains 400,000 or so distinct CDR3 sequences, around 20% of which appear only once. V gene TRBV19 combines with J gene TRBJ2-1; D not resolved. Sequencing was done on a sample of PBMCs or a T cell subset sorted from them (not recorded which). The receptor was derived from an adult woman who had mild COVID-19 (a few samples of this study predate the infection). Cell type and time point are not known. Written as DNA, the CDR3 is TGTGCCAGTAGTATGAGGTATGAGCAGTTCTTC. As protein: CASSMRYEQFF.